Many counts were recorded for the clone carrying this T cell receptor beta chain. Its antigen is not identified. The source of the sample is a study of CD8 T cells in ankylosing spondylitis. General observations from the study: As reported, disease-linked clones showed significant enrichment in matched ankylosing spondylitis synovial fluid. Earlier studies detected some motif variants in reactive arthritis synovial fluid and blood.

CDR1 is SQVTM, CDR2 ANQGSEA, per germline. This CDR3 comprises 14 residues. V was trimmed by 2 bases and J by 1 base, leaving 11 bases between them. MiXCR, run by TCRdb on the 5' RACE reads, gives a single entry per CDR3 protein. The sample carries roughly 230,000 distinct CDR3 sequences, about 18% recorded once. Sequenced sample: blood, either unsorted or a sorted T cell fraction (not recorded which). J is TRBJ2-5 and V is TRBV29-1, with a weak D call TRBD1 (5 bases). This TCR was sampled from a male donor with ankylosing spondylitis or in good health (not recorded which). The CDR3 region has the DNA TGCAGCGTTGAAAACTACGACAGCCAAGAGACCCAGTACTTC. Its translation: CSVENYDSQETQYF.